The 8 T cell receptor beta chains below all came from one sample that was sequenced in a study of beta chain features in type 1 diabetes. Sequencing targeted expressed TCRB transcripts, as all isolated RNA had been reverse transcribed. This table comes from immunoSEQ multiplex PCR, and its TCRdb copy is limited to in-frame clones, with some not included. The table includes approximately 380,000 clones, about 14% detected once. The sequencing sample was made of naive CD4+ T cells from blood. Receptor source: a woman aged 18-35 years in good health.

This clone was counted a few times. The chain joins TRBV9 to TRBJ2-7; the D is unclear. CDR3 length: 14 amino acids. Germline V gene sequence: CDR1 SGDLS, CDR2 YYNGEE. The V and J ends lost 0 bases and 0 bases respectively, with 7 bases between them. The CDR3 spells CASSVEQSSYEQYF. The DNA of the CDR3 is TGTGCCAGCAGCGTAGAACAGAGCTCCTACGAGCAGTACTTC.

V and J are TRBV19 and TRBJ1-1, with D unclear. Germline V lookup: CDR1 LNHDA, CDR2 SQIVND (reference sequence). CDR3 size: 14 residues. Trimming left V 5 bases short and J 0 bases short, with 10 bases between. The DNA for the CDR3 is TGTGCCAGTAGTTCCCGGACTTTGAACACTGAAGCTTTCTTT. Amino acid sequence: CASSSRTLNTEAFF.

This clone was found a few times. The V gene is TRBV30, the J gene TRBJ2-7, with D perhaps TRBD1 (6 bases). CDR1 is GTSNPN and CDR2 is SVGIG in the germline V gene (reference sequence). Trimming removed 4 bases at V and 0 bases at J, with 10 bases between. CDR3 length: 13 amino acids. The chain's CDR3 is CAWTTGHSYEQYF. In DNA form, the CDR3 reads TGTGCCTGGACGACAGGACACTCCTACGAGCAGTACTTC.

The V call is TRBV28, the J call TRBJ2-7; 9 positions match TRBD1. The junction had 12 bases not matched to a gene; V was cut back by 5 bases and J by 4 bases. This CDR3 is built from 16 residues. Germline loops: CDR1 MDHEN, CDR2 SYDVKM. The CDR3 region has the DNA TGTGCCAGCAGTCCACTCGGGACAGGGAAGGGTTACGAGCAGTACTTC. It translates to CASSPLGTGKGYEQYF.

Only a few counts were recorded for this clone. The chain links TRBV5-4 to TRBJ2-1, with 9 bases identical to TRBD2. Trimming at V came to 2 bases and at J to 6 bases, leaving 9 bases not matched to a gene. The CDR3 length is 16 residues. Germline V CDR1 and CDR2: SGHNT, YYREEE (reference sequence). CDR3 nucleotide sequence: TGTGCCAGCAGCTTCTGGGCGGGAGGGATTAGCAATGAGCAGTTCTTC. Translation gives CASSFWAGGISNEQFF.

The V and J genes are TRBV11-2 and TRBJ1-2; 8 positions match TRBD1. V was pared by 5 bases and J by 8 bases, with 13 bases of the junction left unmatched. This CDR3 contains 15 residues. Germline-derived CDR1 and CDR2 are SGHAT and FQNNGV. CDR3 region: CASSTPRTGTGGYTF. The DNA of the CDR3 is TGTGCCAGCAGCACACCAAGGACAGGGACGGGGGGCTACACCTTC.

This clone was counted a few times. The chain carries TRBV30 and TRBJ1-5, with 9 bases aligning to TRBD1. Germline CDR1 and CDR2: GTSNPN and SVGIG (reference sequence). V shed 0 bases, J shed 9 bases, and the junction held 9 bases outside the gene matches. The CDR3 consists of 15 residues. The CDR3 coding sequence is TGTGCCTGGAGTGTTCGGGACAGGGCGGTTCGGCCCCAGCATTTT. Its translation is CAWSVRDRAVRPQHF.

The chain links TRBV11-3 to TRBJ2-1, with 10 bases fitting TRBD2. V shed 0 bases and J 7 bases; nucleotides not matched to a gene: 9. Germline assignment: CDR1 SGHNT and CDR2 YENEEA. There are 17 residues in the CDR3. The CDR3 spells CASSLDRVAGGGNEQFF. The CDR3 DNA sequence: TGTGCCAGCAGCTTAGATAGGGTAGCGGGAGGAGGGAATGAGCAGTTCTTC.